This paragraph covers one T cell receptor beta chain sequence. Its recognized antigen is unknown. Per-nucleotide qualities are absent, and no much larger clonotype sits a single base away. The library was prepared using the immunoSEQ multiplex PCR assay. Drawn from immuneACCESS, this table holds only the in-frame rearrangements with V and J called that TCRdb kept. Clones are partly lost; checked studies trace under half to an unresolved V gene and leave the rest unexplained. This sample comprises around 8,400 clones, about 90% of them detected only once. In total, the top ten clones hold 5.2% of the sample. After removal of 1 base from V and 4 bases from J, the junction retains 2 bases not matched to a gene. CDR1 and CDR2 are read off the germline V gene (reference sequence) as LNHDA and SQIVND. Spanning cysteine to phenylalanine, the CDR3 consists of 14 amino acids. CDR3 DNA is the only sequence kept; it has 42 bases, read in frame from the first base.

This record belongs to a study of T cell changes during pregnancy in multiple sclerosis (dated by TCRdb to between 2018 and 2021). Study-wide context: The study examined how the T cell repertoire changed over the course of pregnancy in women with multiple sclerosis.

The sequencing used CD8+ T cells from peripheral blood mononuclear cells, collected in the first trimester of pregnancy. The receptor comes from a female donor in good health, enrolled as a control in a pregnancy study. The chain was built from TRBV19 and TRBJ2-3; 7 central bases correspond to TRBD2. The CDR3 region reads CASSIGREPDTQYF. At the DNA level, the sequence is TGTGCCAGTAGTATAGGGCGGGAGCCAGATACGCAGTATTTT. Reference TRBV19 and TRBJ2-3 proteins supply the regions before and after the CDR3; the full variable domain is: DGGITQSPKYLFRKEGQNVTLSCEQNLNHDAMYWYRQDPGQGLRLIYYSQIVNDFQKGDIAEGYSVSREKKESFPLTVTSAQKNPTAFYLCASSIGREPDTQYFGPGTRLTVL.